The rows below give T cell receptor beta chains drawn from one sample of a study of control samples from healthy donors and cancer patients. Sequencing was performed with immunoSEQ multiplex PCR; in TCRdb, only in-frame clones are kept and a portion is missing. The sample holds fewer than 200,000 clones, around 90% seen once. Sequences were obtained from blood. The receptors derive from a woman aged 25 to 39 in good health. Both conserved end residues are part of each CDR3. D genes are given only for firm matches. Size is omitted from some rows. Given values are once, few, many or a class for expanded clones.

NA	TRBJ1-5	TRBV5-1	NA	CASSLVGGSDEPQHF	TGCGCCAGCAGCTTAGTCGGAGGGTCGGATGAGCCCCAGCATTTT
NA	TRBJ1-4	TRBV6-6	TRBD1	CASRPTGVNEKLFF	TGTGCCAGCAGACCGACAGGGGTTAATGAAAAACTGTTTTTT
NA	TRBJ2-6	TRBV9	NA	CASSVSTGSGGANVLTF	TGTGCCAGCAGCGTTTCAACAGGGTCTGGTGGGGCCAACGTCCTGACTTTC
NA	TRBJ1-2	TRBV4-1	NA	CASSQDINSPYGYTF	TGCGCCAGCAGCCAAGATATTAATAGCCCCTATGGCTACACCTTC
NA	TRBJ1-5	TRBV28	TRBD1	CASSSTTGVGQPQHF	TGTGCCAGCAGTTCAACCACAGGGGTCGGTCAGCCCCAGCATTTT
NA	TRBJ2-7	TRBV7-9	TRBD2	CASSRGDGGYYEQYF	TGTGCCAGCAGCCGCGGGGACGGGGGGTACTACGAGCAGTACTTC
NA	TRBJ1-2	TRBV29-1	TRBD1	CSVAHSQGVFGGYTF	TGCAGCGTTGCCCATTCACAGGGGGTCTTCGGTGGCTACACCTTC
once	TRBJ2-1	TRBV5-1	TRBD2	CASGTSGGSEQFF	TGCGCCAGCGGTACTAGCGGGGGGTCCGAGCAGTTCTTC
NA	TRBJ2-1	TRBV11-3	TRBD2	CASSAMGLAGGNEQFF	TGTGCCAGCAGCGCGATGGGACTAGCGGGAGGGAATGAGCAGTTCTTC
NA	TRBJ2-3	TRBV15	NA	CATTATKSPQYF	TGTGCCACCACCGCGACAAAATCCCCGCAGTATTTT
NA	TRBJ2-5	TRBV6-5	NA	CASTSRGKETQYF	TGTGCCAGCACCTCCCGGGGCAAAGAGACCCAGTACTTC
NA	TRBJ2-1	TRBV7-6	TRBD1	CASSFTGTGGYNEQFF	TGTGCCAGCAGCTTTACCGGGACAGGGGGCTACAATGAGCAGTTCTTC
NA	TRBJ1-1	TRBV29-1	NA	CSALSGNTEAFF	TGCAGCGCCCTCAGCGGGAACACTGAAGCTTTCTTT
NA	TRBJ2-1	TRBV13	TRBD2	CASSLELAVNEQFF	TGTGCCAGCAGCTTAGAACTAGCGGTAAATGAGCAGTTCTTC
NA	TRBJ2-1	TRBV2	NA	CASSTPGSYNEQFF	TGTGCCAGCAGTACACCAGGTTCCTACAATGAGCAGTTCTTC
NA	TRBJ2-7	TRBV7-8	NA	CASSFDWGAYEQYF	TGTGCCAGCAGCTTCGACTGGGGGGCCTACGAGCAGTACTTC
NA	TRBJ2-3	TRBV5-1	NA	CASSSGQADTQYF	TGCGCCAGCAGCTCCGGACAAGCAGATACGCAGTATTTT
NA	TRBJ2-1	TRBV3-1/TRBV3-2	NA	CASSQVGSTGHRSYNEQFF	TGTGCCAGCAGCCAAGTTGGGTCGACAGGACACCGCTCCTACAATGAGCAGTTCTTC
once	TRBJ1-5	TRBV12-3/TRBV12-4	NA	CASSSDPNQPQHF	TGCGCCAGCAGTTCGGACCCAAATCAGCCCCAGCATTTT
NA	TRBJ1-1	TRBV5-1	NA	CASSLAPPPDTEAFF	TGCGCCAGCAGCTTGGCCCCCCCACCAGATACTGAAGCTTTCTTT
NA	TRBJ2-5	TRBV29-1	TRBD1	CSVTGGSFQETQYF	TGCAGCGTGACAGGGGGCAGTTTCCAAGAGACCCAGTACTTC
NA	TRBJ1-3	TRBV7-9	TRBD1	CASSAPGQVLSGNTIYF	TGTGCCAGCAGCGCGCCCGGACAGGTTCTCTCTGGAAACACCATATATTTT
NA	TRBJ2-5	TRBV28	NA	CASAGAPRSQYF	TGTGCCAGCGCAGGGGCCCCGAGGAGCCAGTACTTC
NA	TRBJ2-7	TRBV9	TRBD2	CASSSPGGPYEQYF	TGTGCCAGCAGCTCTCCGGGAGGGCCTTACGAGCAGTACTTC
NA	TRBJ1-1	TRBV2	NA	CASSEWPDTEAFF	TGTGCCAGCAGTGAATGGCCAGACACTGAAGCTTTCTTT
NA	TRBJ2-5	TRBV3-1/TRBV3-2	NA	CASSQDQVQTQYF	TGTGCCAGCAGCCAAGATCAGGTGCAGACCCAGTACTTC
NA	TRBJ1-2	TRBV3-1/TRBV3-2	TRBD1	CASSPFTSDRRRGYGYTF	TGTGCCAGCAGCCCCTTTACCTCGGACAGGCGGCGTGGCTATGGCTACACCTTC
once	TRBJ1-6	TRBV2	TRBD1	CASNDRTGMDSPLHF	TGTGCCAGCAATGATCGGACAGGGATGGATTCACCCCTCCACTTT
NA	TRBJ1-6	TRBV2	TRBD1	CASRDSYNSPLHF	TGTGCCAGCCGGGACAGTTATAATTCACCCCTCCACTTT
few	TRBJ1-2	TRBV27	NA	CASSPSLTHGYTF	TGTGCCAGCAGCCCCTCCCTGACCCATGGCTACACCTTC
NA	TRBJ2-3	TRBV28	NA	CASSSGGRTDTQYF	TGTGCCAGCAGTTCAGGGGGGAGGACAGATACGCAGTATTTT
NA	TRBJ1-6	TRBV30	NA	CAWRFLDNSPLHF	TGTGCCTGGAGATTCTTAGATAATTCACCCCTCCACTTT
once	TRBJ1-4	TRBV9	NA	CASSVVGGEKLFF	TGTGCCAGCAGCGTAGTGGGGGGCGAAAAACTGTTTTTT
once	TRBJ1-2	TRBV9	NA	CASSRGGRDNYGYTF	TGTGCCAGCAGCAGAGGGGGACGGGATAACTATGGCTACACCTTC
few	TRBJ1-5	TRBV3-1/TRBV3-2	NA	CASSQSNQPQHF	TGTGCCAGCAGCCAAAGCAATCAGCCCCAGCATTTT
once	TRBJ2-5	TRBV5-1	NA	CASSLETGRQETQYF	TGCGCCAGCAGCTTGGAAACAGGAAGACAAGAGACCCAGTACTTC